A single T cell receptor (beta chain) is shown here with its context. Antigen unknown. This may arise from a read error, as a much more abundant clone is one base away. Axillary draining lymph nodes of breast cancer patients supplied the node samples. MiXCR, applied by TCRdb to the multiplex PCR reads, yields one record per CDR3 protein. The table has approximately 120,000 distinct CDR3 sequences, about 20% seen once. The data stem from a study of breast tumors, draining lymph nodes, adjacent tissues. From germline, CDR1 is ENHRY and CDR2 SYGVKD. Trimming removed 6 bases from V and 5 bases from J; junction bases left unmatched: 7. CDR3 size: 15 residues. Study findings and constraints: That most tumor T cells come from lymph nodes remained unproven.

The chain recombines TRBV10-3 with TRBJ2-2; TRBD2 matches at 9 bases. The sequence derives from a female donor with breast cancer. Some clones in this sample may be carry-over from other donors' samples. Input material: axillary lymph node tissue. CDR3 nucleotide sequence: TGTGCCATCAGGGAGGCTAGCGGGATAACCGGGGAGCTGTTTTTT. Protein product: CAIREASGITGELFF.